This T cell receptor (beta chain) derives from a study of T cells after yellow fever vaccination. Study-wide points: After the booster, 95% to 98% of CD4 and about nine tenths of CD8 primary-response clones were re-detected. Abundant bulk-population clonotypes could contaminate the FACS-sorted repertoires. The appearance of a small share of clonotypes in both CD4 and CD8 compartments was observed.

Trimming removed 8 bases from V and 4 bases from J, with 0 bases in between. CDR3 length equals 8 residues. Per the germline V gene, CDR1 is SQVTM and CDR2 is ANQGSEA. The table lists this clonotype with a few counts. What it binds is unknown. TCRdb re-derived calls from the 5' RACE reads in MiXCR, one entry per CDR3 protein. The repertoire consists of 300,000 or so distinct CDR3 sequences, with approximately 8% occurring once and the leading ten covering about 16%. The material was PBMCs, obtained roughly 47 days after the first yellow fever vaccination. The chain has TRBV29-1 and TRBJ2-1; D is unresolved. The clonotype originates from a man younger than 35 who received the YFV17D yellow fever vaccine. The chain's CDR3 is CSYNEQFF. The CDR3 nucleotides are TGCAGCTACAATGAGCAGTTCTTC.